Ten or more counts support the clone carrying this T cell receptor beta chain. Trimming cost V 1 base and J 1 base; bases outside gene matches: 4. Germline V gene data show CDR1 as SGHVS and CDR2 as FQNEAQ. The CDR3 totals 17 residues. Genomic DNA served as template for TCR beta VDJ and CDR3 profiling. TCRdb processed the reads anew with MiXCR; each CDR3 protein has one entry. The sample has over 150,000 distinct CDR3 sequences, around 63% seen once. This sample stems from a study of CD8+CD57+ T cells in acquired aplastic anemia. Sequencing involved patients with CD8+CD57+ cell expansion previously shown by flow cytometry.

What was sequenced was sorted CD4+, CD8+, or CD8+CD57+ T cells (not recorded which) from PBMCs. This receptor was obtained from a human donor with aplastic anemia. V usage is TRBV7-8 and J usage is TRBJ2-1; 10 nucleotides align to TRBD1. The CDR3 sequence: CASSLEGTGVSYNEQFF. The CDR3 DNA is TGTGCCAGCAGCTTAGAAGGGACAGGGGTGTCCTACAATGAGCAGTTCTTC.